This T cell receptor beta chain originates from a study of patients and donors after allogeneic stem cell transplantation. TCRdb used MiXCR to reprocess the RT-PCR reads, holding one entry per CDR3 protein. The sample includes hundreds of thousands of distinct CDR3 sequences, around an eighth of them seen just once. Sequenced material: blood, either unsorted or a sorted T cell fraction (not recorded which). The sequence derives from a human donor who was either an allogeneic HSCT recipient or a stem cell or donor lymphocyte infusion donor (not recorded which). It is not recorded whose cells these are; they may come from a transplant donor.

The CDR3 DNA is TGTGCCAGCAGCTTAGAAGGCTCGTCTAGGGGCGAGCAGTACTTC. Translated, it gives CASSLEGSSRGEQYF. The V and J genes are TRBV11-2 and TRBJ2-7; D perhaps matches TRBD1 (5 bases). The CDR3 is 15 amino acids. The ends were cut back, 0 bases at V and 6 bases at J, with 15 bases in the middle. CDR1 and CDR2 from the germline V gene are SGHAT and FQNNGV.